The clone carrying this T cell receptor (beta chain) was observed at least ten times. As yet, its antigen is unknown. The data stem from a study of neurological immune-mediated disorders. Study-wide context: For the 35 or so multiple sclerosis patients, the disease was relapsing-remitting in about 30 and secondary progressive in 3.

Study-level findings and limits: According to phylogenetic grouping, one related-CDR3 cluster, a possible signature, contained the repertoires of 18 of 34 multiple sclerosis patients. None of the CDR3 amino acid sequences found in expanded clones was shared across subjects. This suggests that the TCR-beta repertoires were private in all groups.

Germline V gene lookup returns CDR1 SGHRS and CDR2 YFSETQ. V shed 0 bases and J shed 7 bases, with 13 bases lying between them. The CDR3 sequence is 14 residues long. With 10-nucleotide random UMIs, 5'RACE was used to make the cDNA. TCRdb called the 5' RACE reads again in MiXCR, with one record for every CDR3 protein. The table includes about 66,000 distinct CDR3 sequences, approximately 4.1% detected once. The sequence was collected from a man aged 25-45 years with multiple sclerosis. Sequencing used PBMCs. The V gene is TRBV5-1, the J gene TRBJ1-2; D possibly corresponds to TRBD1 (6 bases). The CDR3 coding sequence is TGCGCCAGCAGCTTGGAAAACAGGGCCGCTGGCTACACCTTC. As protein: CASSLENRAAGYTF.